This record looks at one T cell receptor beta chain sequence and its context. This sample stems from a study of blood T cell repertoires in COVID-19. Libraries were prepared by immunoSEQ multiplex PCR; TCRdb keeps only in-frame clonotypes and omits some of them. The sample has about 220,000 clones; about 85% are singletons. V was cut by 0 bases and J by 5 bases, with 17 bases left in between. The CDR3 loop spans 16 amino acids. CDR1 and CDR2 from the germline V gene are SGDLS and YYNGEE. The receptor comes from a woman aged 60-75 years who had recovered from COVID-19. This sequence joins TRBV9 and TRBJ2-5, with D possibly TRBD1 on 6 matching bases. Sample: peripheral blood. The chain's CDR3 is CASSVGLRGMRETQYF. CDR3 DNA: TGTGCCAGCAGCGTAGGTTTGAGGGGGATGAGGGAGACCCAGTACTTC.